This T cell receptor (beta chain) was captured in a study of blood T cell repertoires in COVID-19. Across the whole study: T cells, B-cell-depleted T cells, or PBMCs provided the cDNA or gDNA that served as material.

V gave up 0 bases and J gave up 4 bases; unmatched junction bases: 7. Germline V gene lookup returns CDR1 SGHRS and CDR2 YFSETQ. This CDR3 has 16 amino acids. Original analysis: Scientists estimated how many nucleated cells there were by amplifying reference gene primers. Repertoires were generated with immunoSEQ multiplex PCR, while TCRdb's copy carries only in-frame clones and drops some. V, J and clone size derive from that table, while D and trimming were established from the DNA sequence. The sample contains fewer than 250,000 clones, 70% to 90% of which appear only once. The genes are TRBV5-1 and TRBJ2-7; TRBD1 matches 10 bases. The TCR comes from a woman aged 60-70 years with active or convalescent COVID-19. The material sequenced was peripheral blood. The CDR3 bases are TGCGCCAGCAGCTTGGACGTTAGGACAGGGGGGTACGAGCAGTACTTC. Translating gives CASSLDVRTGGYEQYF.